This T cell receptor (beta chain) originates from a study of primary melanoma T cells and metastatic recurrence. In the study overall: These T2 to T4 primary melanomas had thickness greater than 1 mm.

Measured with immunoSEQ multiplex PCR; TCRdb has only the in-frame clones, and not every one. Of 300 or so clones detected, around four fifths appear once; the ten largest clones hold about 12%. Overall study results and limits: T-cell fraction reportedly outperformed other histopathological variables added to thickness. Tumor T-cell fraction reportedly predicted progression-free survival independently.

As to this clone: Its antigen is still unknown.

Germline V gene data show CDR1 as MNHGY and CDR2 as SAAAGT. V trimming: 5 bases; J trimming: 11 bases; junction bases outside the gene matches: 7. The CDR3 runs 13 residues. Each patient's primary melanoma had been removed surgically, with risk of metastatic recurrence. The chain uses TRBV6-8 and TRBJ1-4; 8 bases map to TRBD1. The sequenced sample was melanoma tumor tissue. The clonotype originates from a human donor with melanoma. The CDR3 loop is CASSDYRGWKLFF. The CDR3, as DNA: TGTGCCAGCAGTGACTACAGGGGGTGGAAACTGTTTTTT.